By its share, the clone carrying this TCR delta chain is large (0.1 to 1%). Gamma-chain- and delta-chain-specific primers converted PBMC RNA into TCR cDNA. TCRdb reprocessed the RT-PCR reads through CATT. The repertoire has hundreds of delta-chain clones, approximately 10% of them found once; the top ten carry roughly 23%. This entry is derived from a study of delta chains in infants with herpesvirus infections. Study overall: The search targeted a public fetal Vdelta1/Vgamma8 clonotype after postnatal CMV infection.

The germline V gene has CDR1 TSWWSYY and CDR2 QGS. The CDR3 length is 21 residues. Germline trimming cut 3 bases from V and 0 bases from J; bases unmatched to any gene: 20. The material sequenced was peripheral blood, taken at time point 2 of longitudinal follow-up. The sequence was obtained from a human donor who was a Ugandan infant, either HIV-exposed or HIV-unexposed (not recorded which). V and J are TRDV1 and TRDJ1, with 9 bases fitting TRDD3. This chain's CDR3 is CALGDEGSSRVGDTYTDKLIF. In DNA, the CDR3 is TGTGCTCTTGGGGACGAGGGGTCCTCACGAGTTGGGGATACGTACACCGATAAACTCATCTTT.